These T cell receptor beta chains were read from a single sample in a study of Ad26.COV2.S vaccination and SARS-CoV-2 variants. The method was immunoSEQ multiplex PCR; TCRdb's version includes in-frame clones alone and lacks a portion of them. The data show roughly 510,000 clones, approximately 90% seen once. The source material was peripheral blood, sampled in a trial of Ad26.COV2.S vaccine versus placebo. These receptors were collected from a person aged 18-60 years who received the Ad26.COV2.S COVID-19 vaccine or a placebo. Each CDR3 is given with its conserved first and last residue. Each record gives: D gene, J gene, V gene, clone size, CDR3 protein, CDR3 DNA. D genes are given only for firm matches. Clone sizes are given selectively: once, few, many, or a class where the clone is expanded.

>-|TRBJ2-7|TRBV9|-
CASSVDLLDEQYF
TGTGCCAGCAGCGTAGACCTCCTCGACGAGCAGTACTTC
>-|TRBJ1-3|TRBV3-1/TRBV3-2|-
CASSQTPAGNTIYF
TGTGCCAGCAGCCAAACGCCAGCTGGAAACACCATATATTTT
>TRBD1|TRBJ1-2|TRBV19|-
CASSTLTGATNYGYTF
TGTGCCAGTAGTACTTTGACAGGGGCAACCAACTATGGCTACACCTTC
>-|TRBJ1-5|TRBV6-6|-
CASSYSNGGGDQPQHF
TGTGCCAGCAGTTACTCGAACGGAGGGGGTGATCAGCCCCAGCATTTT
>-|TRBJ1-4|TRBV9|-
CASSQEARGEKLFF
TGTGCCAGCAGCCAAGAGGCGAGGGGTGAAAAACTGTTTTTT
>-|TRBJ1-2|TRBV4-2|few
CASSQESRGLSGGYYGYTF
TGTGCCAGCAGCCAAGAAAGTAGGGGCCTAAGCGGGGGATACTATGGCTACACCTTC
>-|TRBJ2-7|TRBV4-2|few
CASSQARGSHYEQYF
TGTGCCAGCAGCCAAGCAAGGGGGTCCCACTACGAGCAGTACTTC
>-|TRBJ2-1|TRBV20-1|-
CSASGLASSYNEQFF
TGCAGTGCTAGTGGGCTAGCGAGCTCCTACAATGAGCAGTTCTTC
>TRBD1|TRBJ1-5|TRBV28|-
CASSKTSQGWNQPQHF
TGTGCCAGCAGCAAAACCTCACAGGGGTGGAATCAGCCCCAGCATTTT
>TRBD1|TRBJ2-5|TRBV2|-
CASRRTGTVETQYF
TGTGCCAGCCGCCGGACAGGTACGGTGGAGACCCAGTACTTC
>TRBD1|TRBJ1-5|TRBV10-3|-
CAISEGGSQGGQPQHF
TGTGCCATCAGTGAAGGCGGGAGCCAGGGGGGTCAGCCCCAGCATTTT
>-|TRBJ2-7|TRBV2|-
CASSEVFGDEQYF
TGTGCCAGCAGTGAAGTATTCGGAGACGAGCAGTACTTC
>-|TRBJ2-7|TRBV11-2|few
CASSLKQGEQYF
TGTGCCAGCAGCTTAAAACAGGGAGAGCAGTACTTC
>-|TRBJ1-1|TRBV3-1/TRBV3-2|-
CASSPRGLVTEAFF
TGTGCCAGCAGCCCACGGGGATTGGTCACTGAAGCTTTCTTT
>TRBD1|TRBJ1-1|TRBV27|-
CASSSGRDRDTAFF
TGTGCCAGCAGTTCCGGCCGGGACAGGGACACGGCTTTCTTT
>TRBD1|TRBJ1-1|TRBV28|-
CASSLETGDTEAFF
TGTGCCAGCAGTTTAGAAACAGGGGACACTGAAGCTTTCTTT
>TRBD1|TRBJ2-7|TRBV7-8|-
CASSLRPDRVIF
TGTGCCAGCAGCCTAAGGCCGGACAGGGTAATCTTC
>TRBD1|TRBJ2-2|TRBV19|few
CASSIKGAMGTGELFF
TGTGCCAGTAGTATTAAGGGGGCGATGGGGACCGGGGAGCTGTTTTTT
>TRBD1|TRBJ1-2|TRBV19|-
CASSDRTNYGYTF
TGTGCCAGCTCGGACAGGACCAACTATGGCTACACCTTC
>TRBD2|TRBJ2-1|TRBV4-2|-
CASSQGWEGGEQFF
TGTGCCAGCAGCCAAGGCTGGGAGGGCGGTGAGCAGTTCTTC
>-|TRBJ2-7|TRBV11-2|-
CASSLVNEQYF
TGTGCCAGCAGCTTAGTTAACGAGCAGTACTTC
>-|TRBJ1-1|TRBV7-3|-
CASSLLVRLRTEAFF
TGTGCCAGCAGCTTATTGGTCAGGCTTAGGACTGAAGCTTTCTTT
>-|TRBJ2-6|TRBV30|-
CAWRALGSGANVLTF
TGTGCCTGGAGAGCCCTTGGCTCTGGGGCCAACGTCCTGACTTTC
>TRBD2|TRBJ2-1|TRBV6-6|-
CASSWPSGNEQFF
TGTGCCAGCAGTTGGCCTAGCGGCAATGAGCAGTTCTTC
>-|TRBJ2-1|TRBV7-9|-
CASSLFVGDEQFF
TGTGCCAGCAGCTTATTTGTGGGAGATGAGCAGTTCTTC
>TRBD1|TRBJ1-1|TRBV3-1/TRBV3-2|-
CASSHKTGGGKFGNTEAFF
TGTGCCAGCAGCCACAAGACAGGGGGCGGTAAGTTTGGGAACACTGAAGCTTTCTTT
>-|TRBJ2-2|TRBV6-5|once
CASTRTINTGELFF
TGTGCCAGCACTCGGACAATCAACACCGGGGAGCTGTTTTTT
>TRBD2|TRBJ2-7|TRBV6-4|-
CASSDSPYRTSGSYYEQYF
TGTGCCAGCAGTGACTCGCCCTACCGGACTAGCGGGAGTTACTACGAGCAGTACTTC
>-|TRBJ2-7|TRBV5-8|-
CASVAVYEQYF
TGTGCCAGTGTCGCCGTATACGAGCAGTACTTC
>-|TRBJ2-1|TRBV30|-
CAWRKRSSYNEQFF
TGTGCCTGGAGAAAACGTTCCTCCTACAATGAGCAGTTCTTC
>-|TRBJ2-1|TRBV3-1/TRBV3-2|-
CASSQSYRDNEQFF
TGTGCCAGCAGCCAATCGTATCGGGACAATGAGCAGTTCTTC